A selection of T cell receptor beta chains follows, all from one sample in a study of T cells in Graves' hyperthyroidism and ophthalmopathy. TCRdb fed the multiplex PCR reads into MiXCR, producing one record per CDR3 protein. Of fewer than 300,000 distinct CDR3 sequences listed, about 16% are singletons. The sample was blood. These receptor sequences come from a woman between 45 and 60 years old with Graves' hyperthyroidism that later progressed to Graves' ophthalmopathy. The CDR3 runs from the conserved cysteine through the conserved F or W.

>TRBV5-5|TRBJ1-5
CASSSRGPPSNQPQHF
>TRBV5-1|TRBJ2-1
CASSLGVVEEQFF
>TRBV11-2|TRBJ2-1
CASSSLYTRNEQFF
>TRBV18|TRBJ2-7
CASSTPRTGGPYEQYF
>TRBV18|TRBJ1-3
CASSSTRQGAGNTIYF
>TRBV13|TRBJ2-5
CASSLATSGRALETQYF
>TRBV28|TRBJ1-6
CASSFPADSPGQYNSPLHF
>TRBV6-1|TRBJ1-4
CASNVHRWNEKLFF
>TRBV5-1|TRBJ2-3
CASSSGGAFIDTQYF
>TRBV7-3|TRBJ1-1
CASSSLGAGDTEAFF
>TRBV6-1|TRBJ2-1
CASIDRGDNEQFF
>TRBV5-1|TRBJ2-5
CASSILGLQETQYF
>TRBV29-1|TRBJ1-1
CSVGTGPETEAFF
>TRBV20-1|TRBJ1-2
CSARAQGNYGYTF
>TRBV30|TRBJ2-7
CAWTKASSYEQYF
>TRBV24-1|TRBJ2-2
CATSDLRNTGELFF